A single sample gave rise to the 5 T cell receptor beta chains below, sequenced in a study of blood T cell repertoires in COVID-19. Generated by immunoSEQ multiplex PCR, the TCRdb table keeps only in-frame clones and is missing some. The repertoire holds 110,000 to 150,000 clones, with roughly four fifths as singletons. Sequencing used peripheral blood. These receptors all come from an elderly woman with acute or convalescent COVID-19.

The rearrangement uses TRBV18 and TRBJ2-3; 10 nucleotides line up with TRBD1. The CDR3 is 18 amino acids. V trimming: 2 bases; J trimming: 2 bases; junction bases outside the gene matches: 10. Germline loops: CDR1 KGHSH, CDR2 LQKENI. The CDR3 coding sequence is TGTGCCAGCTCACCATACGCCGGGACAGGGGCATCCACAGATACGCAGTATTTT. Protein product: CASSPYAGTGASTDTQYF.

This clone appeared a few times. The chain uses TRBV20-1 and TRBJ1-2; D gene unclear. Germline V gives CDR1 DFQATT, CDR2 SNEGSKA (reference sequence). The CDR3 contains 10 residues. V lost 7 bases and J 4 bases, leaving 7 bases between the germline ends. CDR3 residues: CSVRGYGYTF. CDR3 bases: TGCAGTGTACGAGGCTATGGCTACACCTTC.

In DNA form, the CDR3 reads TGTGCCAGTAGTGCGTCAGGCGACGCTAACTATGGCTACACCTTC. As protein: CASSASGDANYGYTF. The V and J genes are TRBV19 and TRBJ1-2; D gene ambiguous. This CDR3 contains 15 residues. V was pared by 5 bases and J by 0 bases, with 13 bases between. Germline CDR1 and CDR2: LNHDA and SQIVND (reference sequence).

This clone was seen only once. The gene calls are TRBV5-6 and TRBJ1-6; unclear D gene. Germline CDR1 is SGHDT and CDR2 is YYEEEE. This CDR3 comprises 15 residues. V was clipped by 4 bases and J by 0 bases, with 8 bases between them. The DNA of the CDR3 is TGTGCCAGCAGCCTAGAAAGCTCCTATAATTCACCCCTCCACTTT. Amino acids: CASSLESSYNSPLHF.

The rearrangement links TRBV12-3 or TRBV12-4 to TRBJ1-4; perhaps TRBD1 as D (5 bases). The CDR3 loop spans 13 amino acids. V was pared by 6 bases and J by 8 bases, with 13 bases between. The CDR3 protein is CASRGGAREKLFF. The CDR3 DNA reads as TGTGCCAGCAGAGGAGGGGCGAGGGAAAAACTGTTTTTT.